These T cell receptor beta chains were read from a single sample in a study of T cell responses to AZD1222 COVID-19 vaccine. Clones were read by immunoSEQ multiplex PCR, and TCRdb kept only the in-frame ones, dropping some. The repertoire holds 150,000 to 160,000 clones, with 75% to 90% as singletons. Sequences were derived from peripheral blood, sampled after recovery from COVID-19. The receptors shown here come from an adult who had recovered from COVID-19. The CDR3 runs from the conserved cysteine through the conserved F or W. A D gene is named only where the DNA matches it firmly. Clone size is given for some rows only: seen once, a few or many times, or a class if the clone is expanded.

len,v_gene,abundance,j_gene,d_gene,CDR3nt,CDR3aa
15,TRBV27,.,TRBJ1-2,.,TGTGCCAGCAGACCCGATCTGGGGGGGGGCGGCGGCTACACCTTC,CASRPDLGGGGGYTF
13,TRBV7-2,.,TRBJ1-5,.,TGTGCCAGCAGCGCTGGACCCAATCAGCCCCAGCATTTT,CASSAGPNQPQHF
16,TRBV10-3,.,TRBJ1-6,TRBD1,TGTGCCATCAGTGGGACAGGGGGCGCTGGGAATTCACCCCTCCACTTT,CAISGTGGAGNSPLHF
14,TRBV6-5,.,TRBJ1-2,.,TGTGCCAGCAGGGTTTCGGGAGGGAACTATGGCTACACCTTC,CASRVSGGNYGYTF
15,TRBV10-3,.,TRBJ1-2,.,TGTGCCATCAGTGAGGGGGCAGGGGCGACCTATGGCTACACCTTC,CAISEGAGATYGYTF
14,TRBV7-2,.,TRBJ1-1,.,TGTGCCAGCAGCCCCCAATTCTCCGGTGAGGAAGCTTTCTTT,CASSPQFSGEEAFF
15,TRBV7-2,.,TRBJ1-2,.,TGTGCCAGCAGCTTATCATTGGGCAGGGCCTATGGCTACACCTTC,CASSLSLGRAYGYTF
11,TRBV20-1,.,TRBJ2-1,.,TGCAGTGCTACTGGATACAATGAGCAGTTCTTC,CSATGYNEQFF
15,TRBV4-2,.,TRBJ1-1,TRBD1,TGTGCCAGCAGCCAAGATGGGGGACAGGCGTTGTTTGCTTTCTTT,CASSQDGGQALFAFF
18,TRBV7-6,.,TRBJ2-2,TRBD1,TGTGCCAGCAGCTCGGCCACCGGGACAGGGTTTAACACCGGGGAGCTGTTTTTT,CASSSATGTGFNTGELFF
15,TRBV11-1,.,TRBJ2-7,.,TGTGCCAGCAGCTTAGCTGGGACGGATTCCTACGAGCAGTACTTC,CASSLAGTDSYEQYF
13,TRBV7-2,once,TRBJ1-1,.,TGTGCCAGCAGCCCCGAGCGGGGGACTGAAGCTTTCTTT,CASSPERGTEAFF
16,TRBV7-3,.,TRBJ1-3,.,TGTGCCAGCAGCTTAATAGGACAGTCCTCTGGAAACACCATATATTTT,CASSLIGQSSGNTIYF
12,TRBV19,.,TRBJ1-5,.,TGTGCCAGCGAGGACAGCTATCAGCCCCAGCATTTT,CASEDSYQPQHF
14,TRBV3-1/TRBV3-2,.,TRBJ1-1,.,TGTGCCAGCAGCCCACCAGGGTGGGACACTGAAGCTTTCTTT,CASSPPGWDTEAFF
15,TRBV6-2/TRBV6-3,few,TRBJ1-3,.,TGTGCCAGCAGTTACTCCGAGGGTTCTGGAAACACCATATATTTT,CASSYSEGSGNTIYF
15,TRBV19,.,TRBJ2-7,.,TGTGCCAGTAGTATAGAGCCTATTCCTGACTACGAGCAGTACTTC,CASSIEPIPDYEQYF
19,TRBV23-1,.,TRBJ2-3,TRBD2,TGCGCCAGCAGTCATCGAAATTCGGGACTAGCGGGGTACACAGATACGCAGTATTTT,CASSHRNSGLAGYTDTQYF
13,TRBV3-1/TRBV3-2,.,TRBJ2-3,TRBD1,TGTGCCAGCAGCCCAGGGGGAGCAGATACGCAGTATTTT,CASSPGGADTQYF
13,TRBV3-1/TRBV3-2,.,TRBJ1-3,.,TGTGCCAGCAGCCACCACTCCGGAAACACCATATATTTT,CASSHHSGNTIYF
12,TRBV29-1,.,TRBJ2-1,TRBD1,TGCAGCGCGGGACAGGGGGCGAATGAGCAGTTCTTC,CSAGQGANEQFF
15,TRBV5-6,.,TRBJ1-2,TRBD1,TGTGCCAGCAGCTCGGGACAGGGGGCGCGGTATGGCTACACCTTC,CASSSGQGARYGYTF
14,TRBV10-2,.,TRBJ2-3,.,TGCGCCAGCAGTGCAGACGCGAGTGCCGATACGCAGTATTTT,CASSADASADTQYF
15,TRBV5-1,.,TRBJ1-1,.,TGCGCCAGCACCACACAGGGAATCGGGAACACTGAAGCTTTCTTT,CASTTQGIGNTEAFF
13,TRBV11-2,once,TRBJ1-1,TRBD1,TGTGCCAGCAGCCCTTCAGGGGGCCGCGAAGCTTTCTTT,CASSPSGGREAFF
12,TRBV6-2/TRBV6-3,.,TRBJ2-7,TRBD1,TGTGCCAGCAGCCAGGGGGCAGGAGAGCAGTACTTC,CASSQGAGEQYF
14,TRBV9,.,TRBJ1-1,TRBD1,TGTGCCAGTGGACAGGGGGCTGGGTACACTGAAGCTTTCTTT,CASGQGAGYTEAFF
13,TRBV5-1,.,TRBJ2-7,.,TGCGCCAGCAGCTTGGGTCCGGAATACGAGCAGTACTTC,CASSLGPEYEQYF
15,TRBV5-1,.,TRBJ1-1,.,TGCGCCAGCAGCTTTAAAGGCTCCTGGGACACTGAAGCTTTCTTT,CASSFKGSWDTEAFF
15,TRBV19,.,TRBJ2-7,.,TGTGCCAGTAGTCAACAGGCAGTAAACTTGGGCGAGCAGTACTTC,CASSQQAVNLGEQYF
16,TRBV10-1,.,TRBJ1-5,.,TGCGCCAGCAGTTACAAGGACAGACATAGCAATCAGCCCCAGCATTTT,CASSYKDRHSNQPQHF
15,TRBV5-1,.,TRBJ2-7,.,TGCGCCAGCAGCCTCCGGGATTTCAGTGGGTTCGAGCAGTACTTC,CASSLRDFSGFEQYF
14,TRBV18,.,TRBJ2-1,.,TGTGCCAGCTATCCCGGGGCAGACTACAATGAGCAGTTCTTC,CASYPGADYNEQFF
17,TRBV7-2,.,TRBJ2-5,TRBD1,TGTGCCAGCAGCTCCCGGTGGACAGGGGGCATAGATCGGACCCAGTACTTC,CASSSRWTGGIDRTQYF
16,TRBV19,once,TRBJ1-5,.,TGTGCCAGTAGTATAGTCCAGGGTGGCGGCAATCAGCCCCAGCATTTT,CASSIVQGGGNQPQHF
15,TRBV11-2,.,TRBJ2-7,.,TGTGCCAGCAGCTTAATGTTTCAGGGCTCCTACGAGCAGTACTTC,CASSLMFQGSYEQYF
15,TRBV4-1,few,TRBJ1-2,.,TGCGCCAGCAGCCAAGATACGCCGGGGTACTATGGCTACACCTTC,CASSQDTPGYYGYTF
15,TRBV24-1,.,TRBJ2-2,TRBD1,TGTGCCACCAGTGGGGACAGGGGACACACCGGGGAGCTGTTTTTT,CATSGDRGHTGELFF
15,TRBV18,few,TRBJ1-4,.,TGTGCCAGCTCACCACGGGGGGGAACTAATGAAAAACTGTTTTTT,CASSPRGGTNEKLFF
11,TRBV20-1,.,TRBJ2-1,.,TGCAGTGCGACTAGGAACAATGAGCAGTTCTTC,CSATRNNEQFF
15,TRBV3-1/TRBV3-2,.,TRBJ1-5,TRBD1,TGTGCCAGCAGCCAAGATCCAGGGGGGAATCAGCCCCAGCATTTT,CASSQDPGGNQPQHF
13,TRBV9,.,TRBJ1-1,.,TGTGCCAGCAGCCTCGAGATGAACACTGAAGCTTTCTTT,CASSLEMNTEAFF
14,TRBV5-4,.,TRBJ1-1,.,TGTGCCAGCAGCTGGGGGCAGGGAGACACTGAAGCTTTCTTT,CASSWGQGDTEAFF
18,TRBV29-1,.,TRBJ2-1,TRBD2,TGCAGCGCCAGTGGGGGAGGGCGGGCGAGTCTACAATCCGATTATCTGTTCTTC,CSASGGGRASLQSDYLFF
16,TRBV14,.,TRBJ1-2,TRBD1,TGTGCCAGCAGCCAAAGTGGCAGGGGGTTCGACTATGGCTACACCTTC,CASSQSGRGFDYGYTF
14,TRBV3-1/TRBV3-2,.,TRBJ1-1,.,TGTGCCAGCAGCCAAGTGGCCGCAAACACTGAAGCTTTCTTT,CASSQVAANTEAFF
15,TRBV28,.,TRBJ1-4,TRBD1,TGTGCCAGCAGTTCCCCCCAGGGGGGTAATGAAAAACTGTTTTTT,CASSSPQGGNEKLFF
14,TRBV29-1,.,TRBJ1-2,TRBD1,TGCAGCGTTGTTGCTGGACAGGGTATCTATGGCTACACCTTC,CSVVAGQGIYGYTF
17,TRBV28,.,TRBJ2-2,.,TGTGCCAGCAGTTTATCATCGGGACCGATAAACACCGGGGAGCTGTTTTTT,CASSLSSGPINTGELFF
15,TRBV7-9,.,TRBJ1-4,.,TGTGCCAGCAGCCAGTTGGGGGAGTCGGATGAAAAACTGTTTTTT,CASSQLGESDEKLFF
17,TRBV7-9,.,TRBJ1-5,.,TGTGCCAGCAGCCCAGGGTCATGGAACAGGGAAGAGCAGCCCCAGCATTTT,CASSPGSWNREEQPQHF
14,TRBV29-1,.,TRBJ1-2,TRBD1,TGCAGCGTTGAGGTTCAGGGGACAGGCTATGGCTACACCTTC,CSVEVQGTGYGYTF
15,TRBV19,.,TRBJ2-7,TRBD1,TGTGCCAGTAGTGCGGGGACAGGCCCAGCGTACGAGCAGTACTTC,CASSAGTGPAYEQYF
18,TRBV7-9,.,TRBJ1-4,.,TGTGCCAGCAGCTTAAAGTCAGGACTCCTAACAACTAATGAAAAACTGTTTTTT,CASSLKSGLLTTNEKLFF
15,TRBV28,.,TRBJ2-7,TRBD2,TGTGCCAGCAGTCGTAGCGGGACCGCCTCCTACGAGCAGTACTTC,CASSRSGTASYEQYF
15,TRBV7-3,once,TRBJ1-1,.,TGTGCCAGCAGCTTTACGGGGGGAGGTAGCACTGAAGCTTTCTTT,CASSFTGGGSTEAFF
15,TRBV10-3,.,TRBJ2-1,TRBD2,TGTGCCATCAGTGGTCTAGGAGGGAGGGACAATGAGCAGTTCTTC,CAISGLGGRDNEQFF
13,TRBV6-5,once,TRBJ1-2,TRBD1,TGTGCCAGCAGCCCGGACAGGGCCTATGGCTACACCTTC,CASSPDRAYGYTF